One sample yielded the 3 T cell receptor beta chains listed below, sequenced in a study of T cells in women clearing cervical HPV infection. Using immunoSEQ multiplex PCR, the repertoire was profiled, and TCRdb retains in-frame clones only, with some absent. With more than 30,000 clones in the sample, the ten largest clones hold 3.5%. Sequencing was carried out using blood buffy coat. The receptor source for this set is a woman between 18 and 70 years old with a cervical HPV16 infection that either progressed to CIN3+ or cleared (not recorded which).

Worth noting for this clone: Coverage ceases 3 residues before the CDR3 finishes, and the germline J gene fills in the end. The J gene is TRBJ2-1, the V gene TRBV29-1; TRBD2 agrees at 7 bases. This CDR3 is 12 amino acids long. Germline V gene lookup returns CDR1 SQVTM and CDR2 ANQGSEA. Losses at the gene ends were 7 bases for V and 7 bases for J; bases not matched to a gene: 7. The CDR3 reads CSAGLVLNEQFF. CDR3 bases read: TGCAGCGCCGGACTAGTTTTGAATGAG.

A remark on this clone: The sequenced fragment ends 3 residues before the CDR3 boundary, so the rest is inferred from the germline J gene. This chain connects TRBV30 to TRBJ1-2; 10 bases are shared with TRBD1. Germline CDR1 is GTSNPN and CDR2 is SVGIG (reference sequence). The junction had 16 bases not matched to a gene; V was cut back by 5 bases and J by 4 bases. The CDR3 has 17 residues. The CDR3 bases that were read are TGTGCCTGGGGAACATCCGGGACAGGGGCAAAGGGCTATGGC. Translated: CAWGTSGTGAKGYG. The full CDR3 protein reads CAWGTSGTGAKGYGYTF. Drawing the rest from reference TRBV30 and TRBJ1-2, the complete variable domain is SQTIHQWPATLVQPVGSPLSLECTVEGTSNPNLYWYRQAAGRGLQLLFYSVGIGQISSEVPQNLSASRPQDRQFILSSKKLLLSDSGFYLCAWGTSGTGAKGYGYTFGSGTRLTVV.

Comment on this clone: Read data end 3 residues before the CDR3 end; the end is taken from the germline J gene. The chain couples TRBV6-2 or TRBV6-3 to TRBJ1-5; 10 bases are shared with TRBD1. The V gene's germline CDR1 is MNHEY and CDR2 SVGEGT. The CDR3 is 17 amino acids. The J segment lost 6 bases and the V segment lost 2 bases, leaving 10 bases of the junction unmatched. CDR3 residues: CASSYLLGQGEGQPQHF. The part of the CDR3 DNA that was read is TGTGCCAGCAGTTACCTCCTAGGACAGGGGGAGGGTCAGCCC.